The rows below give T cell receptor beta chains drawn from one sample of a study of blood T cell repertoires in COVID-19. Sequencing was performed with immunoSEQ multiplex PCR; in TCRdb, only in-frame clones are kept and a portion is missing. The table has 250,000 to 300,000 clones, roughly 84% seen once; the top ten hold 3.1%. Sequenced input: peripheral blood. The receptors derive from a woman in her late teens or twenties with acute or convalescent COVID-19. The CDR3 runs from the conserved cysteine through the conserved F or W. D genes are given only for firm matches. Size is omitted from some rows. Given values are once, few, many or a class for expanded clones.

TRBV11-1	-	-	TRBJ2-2	CASSLARGTGELFF	TGTGCCAGCAGCTTAGCCAGGGGCACCGGGGAGCTGTTTTTT
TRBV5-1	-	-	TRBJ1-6	CASSQGSGGSPLHF	TGCGCCAGCAGCCAAGGCTCGGGTGGCTCACCCCTCCACTTT
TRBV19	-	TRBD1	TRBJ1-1	CASSRQGRNTEAFF	TGTGCCAGTAGCAGACAGGGGAGGAACACTGAAGCTTTCTTT
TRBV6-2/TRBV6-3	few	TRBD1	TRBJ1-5	CASSTPQNGQGAESHGQPQHF	TGTGCCAGCAGTACCCCCCAAAACGGACAGGGGGCGGAATCCCACGGCCAGCCCCAGCATTTT
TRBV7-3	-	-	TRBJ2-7	CASSFQGGTYEQYF	TGTGCCAGCAGCTTCCAGGGGGGCACCTACGAGCAGTACTTC
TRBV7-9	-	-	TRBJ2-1	CASSPQVAAYNEQFF	TGTGCCAGCAGCCCCCAGGTCGCCGCCTACAATGAGCAGTTCTTC
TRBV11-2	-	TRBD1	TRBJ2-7	CASSQTGIGHEQYF	TGTGCCAGCAGCCAGACAGGGATTGGCCACGAGCAGTACTTC
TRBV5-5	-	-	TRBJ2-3	CASSSPTGTDTQYF	TGTGCCAGCAGCTCGCCCACAGGGACAGATACGCAGTATTTT
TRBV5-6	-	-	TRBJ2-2	CASSLGWESANTGELFF	TGTGCCAGCAGCCTTGGGTGGGAGAGCGCGAACACCGGGGAGCTGTTTTTT
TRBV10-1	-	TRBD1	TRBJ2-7	CASNRTGAYEQYF	TGCGCCAGCAACCGGACAGGAGCCTACGAGCAGTACTTC
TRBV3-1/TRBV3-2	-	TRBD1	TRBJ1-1	CASSQARDRYCEAFF	TGTGCCAGCAGCCAAGCCAGGGACAGATATTGTGAAGCTTTCTTT
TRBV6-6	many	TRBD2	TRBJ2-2	CASYFSGRGTGELFF	TGTGCCAGCTACTTTAGCGGGAGAGGGACCGGGGAGCTGTTTTTT
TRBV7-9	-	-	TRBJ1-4	CASSLGAGGVANEKLFF	TGTGCCAGCAGCTTAGGAGCGGGGGGCGTCGCAAATGAAAAACTGTTTTTT
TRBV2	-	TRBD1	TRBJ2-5	CASSAGQGGFETQYF	TGTGCCAGCAGTGCGGGACAGGGAGGTTTCGAGACCCAGTACTTC
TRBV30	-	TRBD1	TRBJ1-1	CAWRLTGGRDAFF	TGTGCCTGGCGCCTGACAGGGGGCAGGGATGCTTTCTTT
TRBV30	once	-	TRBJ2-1	CAWSVEGGGEQFF	TGTGCCTGGAGTGTAGAAGGGGGGGGTGAGCAGTTCTTC
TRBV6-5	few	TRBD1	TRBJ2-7	CASSYHRQGQGEQYF	TGTGCCAGCAGCTATCATCGACAGGGCCAGGGGGAGCAGTACTTC
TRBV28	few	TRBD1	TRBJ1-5	CASSSPGTGGIRQPQHF	TGTGCCAGCAGTTCACCCGGGACAGGGGGCATCAGGCAGCCCCAGCATTTT
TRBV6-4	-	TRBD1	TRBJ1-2	CASSANTGDYGYTF	TGTGCCAGCAGTGCAAATACAGGGGACTATGGCTACACCTTC
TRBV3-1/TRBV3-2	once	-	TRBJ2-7	CASSHIPGAYEQYF	TGTGCCAGCAGCCACATACCAGGGGCGTACGAGCAGTACTTC
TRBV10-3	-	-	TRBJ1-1	CAISESGGLGTEAFF	TGTGCCATCAGTGAGTCCGGGGGGTTGGGCACTGAAGCTTTCTTT
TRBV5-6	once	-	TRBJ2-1	CASSLRVGRNEQFF	TGTGCCAGCAGCTTGAGGGTTGGGAGGAATGAGCAGTTCTTC
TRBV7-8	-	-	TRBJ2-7	CASSSGVAEQYF	TGTGCCAGCAGCTCGGGAGTCGCCGAGCAGTACTTC
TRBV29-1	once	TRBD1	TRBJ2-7	CSVRTGRTVEQYF	TGCAGCGTGCGGACAGGGCGTACGGTCGAGCAGTACTTC
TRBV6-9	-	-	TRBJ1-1	CASSYVRTEAFF	TGTGCCAGCAGTTACGTGCGCACTGAAGCTTTCTTT
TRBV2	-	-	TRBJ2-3	CASRIAADTQYF	TGTGCCAGCAGAATAGCGGCAGATACGCAGTATTTT
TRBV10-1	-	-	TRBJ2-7	CASSERLDAYEQYF	TGCGCCAGCAGTGAGCGGCTAGATGCCTACGAGCAGTACTTC
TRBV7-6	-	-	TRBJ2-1	CASSLSWGPGVEQFF	TGTGCCAGCAGCTTATCTTGGGGACCGGGGGTTGAGCAGTTCTTC
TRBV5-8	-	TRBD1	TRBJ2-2	CASSLFGAGTDLTGELFF	TGTGCCAGCAGCTTGTTCGGAGCCGGGACAGACCTCACCGGGGAGCTGTTTTTT
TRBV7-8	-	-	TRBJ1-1	CASSLGDNLYAFF	TGTGCCAGCAGCCTCGGGGACAACCTCTACGCTTTCTTT
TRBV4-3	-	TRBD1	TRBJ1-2	CASSQGTGQTTYGYTF	TGCGCCAGCAGCCAAGGGACGGGACAGACAACTTATGGCTACACCTTC
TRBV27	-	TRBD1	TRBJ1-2	CASRDRGSTNYGYTF	TGTGCCAGCCGGGACAGGGGCTCAACCAACTATGGCTACACCTTC
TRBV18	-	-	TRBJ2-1	CASSPLIGDNEQFF	TGTGCCAGCTCCCCTTTGATAGGGGACAATGAGCAGTTCTTC
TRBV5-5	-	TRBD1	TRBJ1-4	CASSLASAGGEKLFF	TGTGCCAGCAGCTTGGCTTCTGCAGGGGGGGAAAAACTGTTTTTT
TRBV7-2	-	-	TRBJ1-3	CASSLIAASGNTIYF	TGTGCCAGCAGCTTAATCGCGGCCTCTGGAAACACCATATATTTT
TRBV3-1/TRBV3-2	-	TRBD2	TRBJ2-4	CASSPGSLASGRAAAKNIQYF	TGTGCCAGCAGCCCAGGGTCGTTGGCTAGCGGGAGGGCCGCGGCCAAAAACATTCAGTACTTC
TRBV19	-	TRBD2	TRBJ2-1	CASRPLAGGPYNEQFF	TGTGCCAGTAGACCTCTAGCGGGAGGGCCGTACAATGAGCAGTTCTTC
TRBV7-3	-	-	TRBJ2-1	CASSPDATSSYNEQFF	TGTGCCAGCAGCCCCGACGCCACTAGCTCCTACAATGAGCAGTTCTTC
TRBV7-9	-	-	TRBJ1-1	CASSFRQHNTEAFF	TGTGCCAGCAGCTTCCGACAGCATAACACTGAAGCTTTCTTT
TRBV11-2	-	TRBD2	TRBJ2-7	CASTLAGAPYEQYF	TGTGCCAGCACCTTAGCGGGAGCTCCCTACGAGCAGTACTTC
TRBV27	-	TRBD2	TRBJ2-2	CASRSLAGHTGELFF	TGTGCCAGCAGGTCATTAGCGGGGCACACCGGGGAGCTGTTTTTT